The TCR beta chain under discussion was sequenced for a study of T cell responses to AZD1222 COVID-19 vaccine. Study summary: Samples with a second dose at about 4 or about 12 weeks were pooled together. Study-level points and caveats: Nearly half of spike-specific TCRs reportedly target unmutated variant regions.

Germline-derived CDR1 and CDR2 are SQVTM and ANQGSEA. V lost 0 bases to trimming and J lost 8 bases, with 16 bases between them. The length of the CDR3 is 14 residues. Note on this clone: The antigen is unknown.

Data came from immunoSEQ multiplex PCR; TCRdb stores just in-frame clones and leaves some out. The sample carries 120,000 or so clones, 80% to 90% recorded once. The TCR was taken from an adult in good health. The sequences come from peripheral blood, collected on day 0 of AZD1222 vaccination. The chain combines TRBV29-1 with TRBJ1-2; D uncertain. The chain's CDR3 is CSVEDFDGVSGYTF. The CDR3 coding sequence is TGCAGCGTTGAAGATTTTGACGGCGTCAGCGGCTACACCTTC. Drawing the rest from reference TRBV29-1 and TRBJ1-2, the complete variable domain is SAVISQKPSRDICQRGTSLTIQCQVDSQVTMMFWYRQQPGQSLTLIATANQGSEATYESGFVIDKFPISRPNLTFSTLTVSNMSPEDSSIYLCSVEDFDGVSGYTFGSGTRLTVV.